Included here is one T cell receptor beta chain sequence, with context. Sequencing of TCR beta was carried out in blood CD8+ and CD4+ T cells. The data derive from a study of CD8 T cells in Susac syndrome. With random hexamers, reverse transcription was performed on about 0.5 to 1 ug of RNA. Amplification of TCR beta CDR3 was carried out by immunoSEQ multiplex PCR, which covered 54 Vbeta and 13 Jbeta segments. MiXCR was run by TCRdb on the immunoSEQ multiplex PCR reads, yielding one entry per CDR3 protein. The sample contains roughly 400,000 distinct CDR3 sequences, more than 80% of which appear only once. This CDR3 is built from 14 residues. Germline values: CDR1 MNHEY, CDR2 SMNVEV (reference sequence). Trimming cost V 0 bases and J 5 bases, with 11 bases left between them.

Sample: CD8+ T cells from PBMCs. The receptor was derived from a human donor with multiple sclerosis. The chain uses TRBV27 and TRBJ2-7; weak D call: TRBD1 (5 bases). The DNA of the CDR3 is TGTGCCAGCAGTTTATCCCAGCTAGGGGACGAGCAGTACTTC. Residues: CASSLSQLGDEQYF.